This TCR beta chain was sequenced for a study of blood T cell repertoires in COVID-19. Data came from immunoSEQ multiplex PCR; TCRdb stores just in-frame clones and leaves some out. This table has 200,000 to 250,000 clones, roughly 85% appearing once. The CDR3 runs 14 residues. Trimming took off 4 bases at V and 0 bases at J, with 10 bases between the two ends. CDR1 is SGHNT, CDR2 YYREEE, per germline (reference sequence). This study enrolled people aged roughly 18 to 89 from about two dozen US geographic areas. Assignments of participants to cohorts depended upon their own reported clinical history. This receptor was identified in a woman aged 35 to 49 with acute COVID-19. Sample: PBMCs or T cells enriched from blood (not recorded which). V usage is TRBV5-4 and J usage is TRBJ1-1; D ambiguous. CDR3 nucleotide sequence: TGTGCCAGCAGCCGTTCCCCAGTGAACACTGAAGCTTTCTTT. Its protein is CASSRSPVNTEAFF.